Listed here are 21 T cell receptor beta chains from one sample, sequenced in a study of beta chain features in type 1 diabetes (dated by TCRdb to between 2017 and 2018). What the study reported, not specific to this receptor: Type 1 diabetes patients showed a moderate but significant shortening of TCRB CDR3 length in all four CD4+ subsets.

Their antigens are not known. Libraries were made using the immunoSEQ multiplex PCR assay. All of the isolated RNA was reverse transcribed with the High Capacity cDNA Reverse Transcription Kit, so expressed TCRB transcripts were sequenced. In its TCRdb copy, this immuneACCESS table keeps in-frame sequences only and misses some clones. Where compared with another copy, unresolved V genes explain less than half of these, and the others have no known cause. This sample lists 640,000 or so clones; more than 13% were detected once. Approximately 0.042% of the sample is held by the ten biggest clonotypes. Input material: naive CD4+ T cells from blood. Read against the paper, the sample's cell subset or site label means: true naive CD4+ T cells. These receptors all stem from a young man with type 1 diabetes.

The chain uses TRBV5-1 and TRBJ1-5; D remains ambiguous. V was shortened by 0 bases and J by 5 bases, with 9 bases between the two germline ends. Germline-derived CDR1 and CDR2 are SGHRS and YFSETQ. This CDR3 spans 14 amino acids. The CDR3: CASSLGDPYQPQHF. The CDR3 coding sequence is TGCGCCAGCAGCTTGGGGGATCCTTATCAGCCCCAGCATTTT.

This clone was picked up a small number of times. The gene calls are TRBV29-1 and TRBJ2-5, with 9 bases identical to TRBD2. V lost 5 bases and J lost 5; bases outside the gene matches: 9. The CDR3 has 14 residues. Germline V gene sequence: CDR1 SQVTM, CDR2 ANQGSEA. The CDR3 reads CSVRAGGLGETQYF. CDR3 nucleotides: TGCAGCGTTCGAGCGGGAGGCCTCGGCGAGACCCAGTACTTC.

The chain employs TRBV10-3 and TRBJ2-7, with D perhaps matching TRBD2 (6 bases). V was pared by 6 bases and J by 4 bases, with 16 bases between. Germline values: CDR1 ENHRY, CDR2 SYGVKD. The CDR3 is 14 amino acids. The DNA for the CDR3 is TGTGCCATCAGAAACTCCCCTAGCGATTACGAGCAGTACTTC. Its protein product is CAIRNSPSDYEQYF.

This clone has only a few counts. CDR3 residues: CASTRSGGADGSYEQYF. The CDR3 bases are TGTGCCAGCACCCGTAGCGGGGGGGCTGATGGCTCCTACGAGCAGTACTTC. The gene calls are TRBV27 and TRBJ2-7, with TRBD2 matching 11 bases. Germline values: CDR1 MNHEY, CDR2 SMNVEV (reference sequence). CDR3 length: 17 residues. Unmatched junction bases numbered 11, after V lost 7 bases and J lost 0 bases.

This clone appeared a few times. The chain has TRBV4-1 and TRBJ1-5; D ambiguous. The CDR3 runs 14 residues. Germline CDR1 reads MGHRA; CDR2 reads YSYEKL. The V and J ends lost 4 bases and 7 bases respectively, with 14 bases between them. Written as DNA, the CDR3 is TGCGCCAGCAGCCCCCCCACCAATGCCCAGCCCCAGCATTTT. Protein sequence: CASSPPTNAQPQHF.

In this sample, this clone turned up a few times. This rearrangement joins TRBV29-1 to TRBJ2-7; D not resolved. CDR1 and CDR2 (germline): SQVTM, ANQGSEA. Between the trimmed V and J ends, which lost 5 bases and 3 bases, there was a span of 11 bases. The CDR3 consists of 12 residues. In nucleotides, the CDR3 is TGCAGCGTTAGTGCGCTCCTCTACGAGCAGTACTTC. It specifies CSVSALLYEQYF.

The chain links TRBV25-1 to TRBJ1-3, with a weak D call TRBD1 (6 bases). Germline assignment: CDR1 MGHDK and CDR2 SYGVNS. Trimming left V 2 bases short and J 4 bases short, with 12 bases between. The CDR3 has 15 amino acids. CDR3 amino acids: CASSEDQGLGNTIYF. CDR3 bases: TGTGCCAGCAGTGAAGATCAGGGGCTCGGAAACACCATATATTTT.

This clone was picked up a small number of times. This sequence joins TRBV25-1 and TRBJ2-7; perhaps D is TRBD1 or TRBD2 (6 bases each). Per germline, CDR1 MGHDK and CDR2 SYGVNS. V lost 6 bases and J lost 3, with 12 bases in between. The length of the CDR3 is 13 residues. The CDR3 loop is CASRRGVDYEQYF. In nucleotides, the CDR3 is TGTGCCAGCAGGAGGGGGGTGGACTACGAGCAGTACTTC.

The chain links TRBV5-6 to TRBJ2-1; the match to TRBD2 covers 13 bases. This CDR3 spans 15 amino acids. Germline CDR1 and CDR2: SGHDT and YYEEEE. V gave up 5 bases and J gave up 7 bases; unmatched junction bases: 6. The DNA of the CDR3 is TGTGCCAGCAGGTGGGGACTAGCGGGACTTAATGAGCAGTTCTTC. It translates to CASRWGLAGLNEQFF.

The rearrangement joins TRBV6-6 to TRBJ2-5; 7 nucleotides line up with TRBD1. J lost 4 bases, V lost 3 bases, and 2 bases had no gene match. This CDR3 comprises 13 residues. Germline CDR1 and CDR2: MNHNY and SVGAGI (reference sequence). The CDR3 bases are TGTGCCAGCAGTTATAGGGACAGAGAGACCCAGTACTTC. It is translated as CASSYRDRETQYF.

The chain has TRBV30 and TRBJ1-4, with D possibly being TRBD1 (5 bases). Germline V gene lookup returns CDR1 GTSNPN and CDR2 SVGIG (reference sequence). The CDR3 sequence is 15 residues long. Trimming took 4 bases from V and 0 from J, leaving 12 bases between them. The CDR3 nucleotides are TGTGCCTGGAAGCTCGGGGGGACAACTAATGAAAAACTGTTTTTT. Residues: CAWKLGGTTNEKLFF.

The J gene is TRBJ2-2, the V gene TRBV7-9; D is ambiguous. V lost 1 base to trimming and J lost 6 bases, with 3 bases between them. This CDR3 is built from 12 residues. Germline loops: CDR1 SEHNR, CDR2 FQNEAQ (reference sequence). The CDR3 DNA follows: TGTGCCAGCAGCTTAGGGGCCGGGGAGCTGTTTTTT. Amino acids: CASSLGAGELFF.

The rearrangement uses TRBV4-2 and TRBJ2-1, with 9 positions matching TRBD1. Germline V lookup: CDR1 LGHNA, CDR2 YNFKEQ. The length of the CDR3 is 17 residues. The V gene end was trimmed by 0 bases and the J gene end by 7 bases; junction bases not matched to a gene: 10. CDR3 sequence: CASSQEGRGQGWNEQFF. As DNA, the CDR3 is TGTGCCAGCAGCCAAGAGGGGAGGGGACAGGGCTGGAATGAGCAGTTCTTC.

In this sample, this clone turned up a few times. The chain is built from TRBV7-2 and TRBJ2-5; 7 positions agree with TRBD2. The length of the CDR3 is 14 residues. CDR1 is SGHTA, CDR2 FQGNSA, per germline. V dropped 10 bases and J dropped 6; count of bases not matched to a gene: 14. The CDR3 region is CATGGDRPGQTQYF. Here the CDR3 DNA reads TGTGCCACTGGGGGGGACCGACCAGGGCAGACCCAGTACTTC.

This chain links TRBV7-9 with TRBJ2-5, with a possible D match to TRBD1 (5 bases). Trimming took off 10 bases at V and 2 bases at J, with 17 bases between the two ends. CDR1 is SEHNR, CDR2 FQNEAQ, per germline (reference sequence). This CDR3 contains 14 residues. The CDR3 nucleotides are TGTGCCATTTACTTCCAGGGCGTGCAAGAGACCCAGTACTTC. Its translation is CAIYFQGVQETQYF.

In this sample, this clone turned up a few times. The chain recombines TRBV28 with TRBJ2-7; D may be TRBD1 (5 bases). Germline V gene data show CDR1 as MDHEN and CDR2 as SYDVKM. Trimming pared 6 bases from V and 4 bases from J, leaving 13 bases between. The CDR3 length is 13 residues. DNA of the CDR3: TGTGCCAGCAGCCCTGGGGCAATATACGAGCAGTACTTC. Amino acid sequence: CASSPGAIYEQYF.

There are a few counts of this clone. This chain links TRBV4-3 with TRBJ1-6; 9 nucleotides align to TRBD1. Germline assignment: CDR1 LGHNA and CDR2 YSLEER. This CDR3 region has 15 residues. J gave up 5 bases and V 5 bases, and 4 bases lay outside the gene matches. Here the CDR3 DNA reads TGCGCCAGCAGCGTTAGGACAGGGGATAATTCACCCCTCCACTTT. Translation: CASSVRTGDNSPLHF.

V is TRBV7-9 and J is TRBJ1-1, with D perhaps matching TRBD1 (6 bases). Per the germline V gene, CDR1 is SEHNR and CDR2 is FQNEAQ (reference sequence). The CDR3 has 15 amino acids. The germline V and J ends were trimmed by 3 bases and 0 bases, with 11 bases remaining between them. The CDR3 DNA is TGTGCCAGCAGCTTCCAACAGGGAATGAACACTGAAGCTTTCTTT. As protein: CASSFQQGMNTEAFF.

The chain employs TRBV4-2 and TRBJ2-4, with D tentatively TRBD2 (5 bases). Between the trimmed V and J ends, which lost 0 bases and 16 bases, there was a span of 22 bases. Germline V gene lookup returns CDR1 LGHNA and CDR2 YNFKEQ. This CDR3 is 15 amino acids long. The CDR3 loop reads CASSQEGDYFQPVYF. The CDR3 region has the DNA TGTGCCAGCAGCCAAGAGGGAGACTACTTCCAGCCCGTCTACTTC.

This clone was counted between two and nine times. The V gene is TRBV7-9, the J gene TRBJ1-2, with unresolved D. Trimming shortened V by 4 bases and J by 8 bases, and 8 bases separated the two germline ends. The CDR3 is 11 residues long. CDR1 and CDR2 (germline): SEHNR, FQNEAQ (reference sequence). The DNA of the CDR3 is TGTGCCAGCAGCTCCTTTACGGGCTACACCTTC. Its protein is CASSSFTGYTF.

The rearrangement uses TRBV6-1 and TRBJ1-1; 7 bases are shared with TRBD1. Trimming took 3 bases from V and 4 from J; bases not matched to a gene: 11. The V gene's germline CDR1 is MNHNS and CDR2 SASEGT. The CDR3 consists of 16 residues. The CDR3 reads CASSEGQPWVSTEAFF. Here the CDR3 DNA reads TGTGCCAGCAGTGAGGGACAGCCCTGGGTAAGCACTGAAGCTTTCTTT.